The 18 T cell receptor beta chains presented below share a single source sample, sequenced in a study of cytomegalovirus exposure and HLA in healthy donors. Here immunoSEQ multiplex PCR was the method, and the copy in TCRdb shows in-frame clones only, minus some. The sample contains about 84,000 clones, under 95% of which appear only once. Sequencing was done on a sample of PBMCs. The receptor source for this set is a man aged 25-45 years in good health and CMV-seronegative.

This chain links TRBV4-1 with TRBJ2-2; 7 bases are shared with TRBD2. The CDR3 runs to 16 residues. Germline values: CDR1 MGHRA, CDR2 YSYEKL. V shed 4 bases and J 4 bases; nucleotides not matched to a gene: 9. As DNA, the CDR3 is TGCGCCAGCAGCCCCCTTTCTGCGGGAGTCACCGGGGAGCTGTTTTTT. Translated: CASSPLSAGVTGELFF.

Only one count was recorded for this clone. The chain couples TRBV28 to TRBJ2-7, with 8 bases fitting TRBD1. The CDR3 is 16 residues long. Germline V gene sequence: CDR1 MDHEN, CDR2 SYDVKM. Losses at the gene ends were 6 bases for V and 3 bases for J; bases not matched to a gene: 13. The CDR3 DNA sequence: TGTGCCAGCAGAAAAATAACAGGGGGTCTCCTCTACGAGCAGTACTTC. Translation: CASRKITGGLLYEQYF. The whole variable domain, filled in from reference TRBV28 and TRBJ2-7, reads DVKVTQSSRYLVKRTGEKVFLECVQDMDHENMFWYRQDPGLGLRLIYFSYDVKMKEKGDIPEGYSVSREKKERFSLILESASTNQTSMYLCASRKITGGLLYEQYFGPGTRLTVT.

J is TRBJ2-7 and V is TRBV6-5; 8 bases agree with TRBD2. The CDR3 sequence is 16 residues long. After removal of 0 bases from V and 2 bases from J, the junction contained 6 bases not matched to a gene. Germline V gene sequence: CDR1 MNHEY, CDR2 SVGAGI. CDR3 nucleotide sequence: TGTGCCAGCAGTTACTCGAGCGGGGGTTCCCCCTACGAGCAGTACTTC. Its translation: CASSYSSGGSPYEQYF.

The chain employs TRBV6-5 and TRBJ1-3, with a tentative D call TRBD1 (6 bases). Per germline, CDR1 MNHEY and CDR2 SVGAGI. This CDR3 is built from 15 residues. The V end was cut by 6 bases, the J end by 0 bases, with 12 bases between. CDR3 sequence reads: CASRITGSSGNTIYF. The DNA for the CDR3 is TGTGCCAGCAGGATAACAGGGAGCTCTGGAAACACCATATATTTT.

This chain uses TRBV28 with TRBJ2-5, with D tentatively TRBD1 (6 bases). The CDR3 has 14 amino acids. With 2 bases removed from V and 5 bases from J, the gap between germline ends came to 12 bases. Germline V gene sequence: CDR1 MDHEN, CDR2 SYDVKM. In DNA form, the CDR3 reads TGTGCCAGCAGTTTACAGGGGCATATCGAGACCCAGTACTTC. Encoded protein: CASSLQGHIETQYF.

V gene TRBV28 combines with J gene TRBJ2-5; 8 positions match TRBD2. Trimming at V came to 1 base and at J to 5 bases, leaving 18 bases not matched to a gene. The CDR3 runs to 19 residues. Germline V gene lookup returns CDR1 MDHEN and CDR2 SYDVKM. CDR3 loop: CASSLLIPSYGGVGETQYF. The DNA for the CDR3 is TGTGCCAGCAGTTTATTAATACCCTCCTACGGGGGGGTAGGGGAGACCCAGTACTTC.

CDR3 DNA sequence: TGTGCCAGCAGCCCGGGTAACCTAGCGGGAAACAATGAGCAGTTCTTC. This codes for CASSPGNLAGNNEQFF. The rearrangement joins TRBV11-3 to TRBJ2-1, with 9 bases aligning to TRBD2. The CDR3 has 16 amino acids. Germline CDR1 reads SGHNT; CDR2 reads YENEEA. The junction had 10 bases not matched to a gene; V was cut back by 5 bases and J by 5 bases.

This chain uses TRBV5-8 with TRBJ1-2; D is undetermined. Germline V gene lookup returns CDR1 SGHTS and CDR2 YDEGEE. The CDR3 extends over 14 amino acids. V lost 2 bases, J lost 7 bases, and 15 bases lay in between. The CDR3 reads CASSFSGQSGGYTF. CDR3 in DNA: TGTGCCAGCAGCTTCTCGGGCCAAAGCGGTGGCTACACCTTC.

The J gene is TRBJ1-1, the V gene TRBV4-1, with a tentative D call TRBD1 (5 bases). V lost 6 bases and J lost 1, with 15 bases in between. Germline CDR1 and CDR2: MGHRA and YSYEKL. The CDR3 sequence is 15 residues long. CDR3 in amino acids: CASRRGRGENTEAFF. Here the CDR3 DNA reads TGCGCCAGCAGGAGGGGCCGGGGGGAGAACACTGAAGCTTTCTTT.

This sequence joins TRBV28 and TRBJ1-2; D unclear. Trimming stripped 5 bases from V and 2 bases from J, with 12 bases between. Germline assignment: CDR1 MDHEN and CDR2 SYDVKM. The CDR3 consists of 14 residues. The CDR3, as DNA: TGTGCCAGCAGTAATAGAAATTCCAACTATGGCTACACCTTC. Encoded protein: CASSNRNSNYGYTF.

This clone came up once. The chain couples TRBV7-9 to TRBJ1-2; D perhaps matches TRBD1 (6 bases). The germline V gene encodes CDR1 SEHNR and CDR2 FQNEAQ (reference sequence). The CDR3 contains 14 residues. The V end lost 4 bases, the J end lost 5 bases, and 14 bases lay between the germline ends. The CDR3 loop is CASSSAGVRYGYTF. CDR3 DNA: TGTGCCAGCAGCTCAGCAGGGGTTCGATATGGCTACACCTTC.

The gene calls are TRBV27 and TRBJ1-2, with 9 bases fitting TRBD1. Germline trimming cut 6 bases from V and 4 bases from J; bases unmatched to any gene: 6. Germline assignment: CDR1 MNHEY and CDR2 SMNVEV (reference sequence). The CDR3 runs 14 residues. CDR3 region: CASSPTGGTYGYTF. CDR3 DNA sequence: TGTGCCAGCAGCCCGACAGGGGGAACCTATGGCTACACCTTC.

The chain combines TRBV2 with TRBJ1-5, with 7 bases lining up with TRBD1. With V trimmed by 11 bases and J by 7 bases, 14 bases remained unmatched. The CDR3 consists of 14 residues. CDR1 SNHLY and CDR2 FYNNEI come from the germline V gene. Here the CDR3 reads CASSSEGGLQPQHF. In DNA form, the CDR3 reads TGTGCCTCCAGCAGTGAAGGGGGCTTGCAGCCCCAGCATTTT.

This clone has a handful of counts. The chain carries TRBV6-5 and TRBJ2-3, with 15 bases lining up with TRBD2. After removal of 7 bases from V and 6 bases from J, the junction contained 5 bases not matched to a gene. CDR1 is MNHEY and CDR2 is SVGAGI in the germline V gene. The CDR3 has 15 amino acids. CDR3 nucleotides: TGTGCCAGCACACGGACTAGCGGGAGGGAGGATACGCAGTATTTT. It yields the protein CASTRTSGREDTQYF.

V is TRBV27 and J is TRBJ1-5; D remains unclear. V was cut by 2 bases and J by 0 bases, with 5 bases left in between. There are 14 residues in the CDR3. The germline V gene encodes CDR1 MNHEY and CDR2 SMNVEV (reference sequence). CDR3 nucleotide sequence: TGTGCCAGCAGTTTAGAGAATAGCAATCAGCCCCAGCATTTT. It yields the protein CASSLENSNQPQHF.

The J gene is TRBJ2-1, the V gene TRBV5-4; 8 nucleotides line up with TRBD1. From germline, CDR1 is SGHNT and CDR2 YYREEE (reference sequence). With V trimmed by 5 bases and J by 5 bases, 9 bases remained unmatched. The CDR3 consists of 15 residues. DNA of the CDR3: TGTGCCAGCAGGTCAGGACAGGGAGAACACAATGAGCAGTTCTTC. Protein: CASRSGQGEHNEQFF.

This clone showed up just once. This chain uses TRBV30 with TRBJ2-1; 7 positions agree with TRBD2. Germline V lookup: CDR1 GTSNPN, CDR2 SVGIG (reference sequence). This CDR3 has 14 amino acids. Trimming took 7 bases from V and 1 from J; bases not matched to a gene: 7. The CDR3 DNA follows: TGTGCCTTCCGCGGGGGAACGTCCTACAATGAGCAGTTCTTC. Translation gives CAFRGGTSYNEQFF.

The chain combines TRBV7-9 with TRBJ1-6; no definite D call. Germline CDR1 and CDR2: SEHNR and FQNEAQ (reference sequence). This CDR3 has 15 residues. The ends were cut back, 4 bases at V and 0 bases at J, with 7 bases in the middle. The CDR3, as DNA: TGTGCCAGCAGCTCCGAGAGCTCCTATAATTCACCCCTCCACTTT. This gives the protein CASSSESSYNSPLHF.